This T cell receptor (beta chain) was retrieved from a study of blood T cell repertoires in COVID-19. Method: immunoSEQ multiplex PCR; TCRdb's copy keeps in-frame clones and lacks some. This table has around 290,000 clones, 90% appearing once. This receptor was obtained from a young woman who had recovered from COVID-19. Input material: PBMCs or T cells enriched from blood (not recorded which).

CDR3 in DNA: TGTGCCAGCAGCCAGGGTCGGGGCGAGCAGTACTTC. Translation: CASSQGRGEQYF. V is TRBV4-2 and J is TRBJ2-7, with a possible D match to TRBD2 (5 bases). V was clipped by 3 bases and J by 6 bases, with 9 bases between them. This CDR3 comprises 12 residues. The germline CDR1 and CDR2 sequences are LGHNA and YNFKEQ.